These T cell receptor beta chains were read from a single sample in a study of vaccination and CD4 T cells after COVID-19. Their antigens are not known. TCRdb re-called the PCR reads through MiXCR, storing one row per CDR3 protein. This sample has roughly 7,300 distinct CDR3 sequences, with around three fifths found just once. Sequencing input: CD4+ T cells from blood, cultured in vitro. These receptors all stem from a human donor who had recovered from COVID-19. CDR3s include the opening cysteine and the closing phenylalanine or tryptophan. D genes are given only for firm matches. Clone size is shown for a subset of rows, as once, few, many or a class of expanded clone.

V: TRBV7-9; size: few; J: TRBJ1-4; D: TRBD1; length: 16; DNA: TGTGCCAGCAGCTTAGGGAGGGGACAGGGTGATGAAAAACTGTTTTTT; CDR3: CASSLGRGQGDEKLFF
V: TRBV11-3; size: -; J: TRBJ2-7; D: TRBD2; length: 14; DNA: TGTGCCAGCAGCTTAGTTCTAGCGGGAGTGAAGCAGTACTTC; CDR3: CASSLVLAGVKQYF
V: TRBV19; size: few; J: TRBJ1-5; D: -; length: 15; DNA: TGTGCCAGTACCCTGGTCGGGGGGGAGAATCAGCCCCAGCATTTT; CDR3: CASTLVGGENQPQHF
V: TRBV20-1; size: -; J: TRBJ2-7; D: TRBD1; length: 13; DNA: TGCAGTGCTAACAGGGGTGCTAACTACGAGCAGTACTTC; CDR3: CSANRGANYEQYF
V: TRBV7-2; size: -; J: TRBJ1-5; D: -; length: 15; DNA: TGTGCCAGCAGCTTAGTAGGGTCCGGCAATCAGCCCCAGCATTTT; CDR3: CASSLVGSGNQPQHF
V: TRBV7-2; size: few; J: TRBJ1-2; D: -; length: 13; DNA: TGTGCCAGCAGTAATTACCGGTCCTATGGCTACACCTTC; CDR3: CASSNYRSYGYTF
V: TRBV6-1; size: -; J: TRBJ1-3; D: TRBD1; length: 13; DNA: TGTGCCAGCACGGGGACAGGGAGGTTCACCATATATTTT; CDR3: CASTGTGRFTIYF
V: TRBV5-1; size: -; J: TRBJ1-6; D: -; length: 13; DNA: TGCGCCAGCAGCGCCAGGGAGGGATCACCCCTCCACTTT; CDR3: CASSAREGSPLHF
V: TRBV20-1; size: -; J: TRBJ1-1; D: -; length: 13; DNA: TGCAGTGCTAGAACAGGGACGAACACTGAAGCTTTCTTT; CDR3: CSARTGTNTEAFF
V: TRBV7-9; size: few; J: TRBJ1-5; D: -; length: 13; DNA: TGTGCCAGCAGCTTAACGAGTGCTCAGCCCCAGCATTTT; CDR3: CASSLTSAQPQHF
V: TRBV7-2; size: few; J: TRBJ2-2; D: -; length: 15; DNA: TGTGCCAGCAGCTTAGTGGGAGGTACCACCGGGGAGCTGTTTTTT; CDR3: CASSLVGGTTGELFF
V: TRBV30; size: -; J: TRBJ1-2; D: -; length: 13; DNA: TGTGCCTGGAGTCCTTCGGACAGCTATGGCTACACCTTC; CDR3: CAWSPSDSYGYTF
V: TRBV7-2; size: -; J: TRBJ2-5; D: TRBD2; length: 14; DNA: TGTGCCAGCAGCTTAGGCGGGACTAGGGAGACCCAGTACTTC; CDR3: CASSLGGTRETQYF
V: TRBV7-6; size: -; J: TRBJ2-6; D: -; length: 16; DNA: TGTGCCAGCAGCTTAGCCGACAGTAGTGGGGCCAACGTCCTGACTTTC; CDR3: CASSLADSSGANVLTF
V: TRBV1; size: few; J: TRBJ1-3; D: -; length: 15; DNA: TGCACCAGCAGCCCGGGCAGGGGGCGAGGAAACACCATATATTTT; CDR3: CTSSPGRGRGNTIYF
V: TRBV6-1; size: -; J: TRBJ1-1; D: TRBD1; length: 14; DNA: TGTGCCAGCAGTCGGGACAGGGAGAACACTGAAGCTTTCTTT; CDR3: CASSRDRENTEAFF
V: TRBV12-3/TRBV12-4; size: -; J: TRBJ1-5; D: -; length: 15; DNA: TGTGCCAGCAGTTTAGCCCGGGCCGGGACTCAGCCCCAGCATTTT; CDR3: CASSLARAGTQPQHF
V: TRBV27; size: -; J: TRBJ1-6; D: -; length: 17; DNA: TGTGCCAGCAATCCTAGGGGGGGGGTCGCCTATAATTCACCCCTCCACTTT; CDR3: CASNPRGGVAYNSPLHF